Listed here is a single T cell receptor (beta chain). This entry belongs to a study of blood T cells in healthy people across ages. CDR3 length equals 15 residues. A second PCR of 7 to 11 cycles used a sample-barcoded 5' primer and a J-beta primer mix. TCRdb recomputed calls from the 5' RACE reads with MiXCR, one row per CDR3 protein. The sample lists roughly 800,000 distinct CDR3 sequences, about three fifths occurring once. The clonotype originates from a man in his thirties or forties in good health. What was sequenced was blood. The chain uses TRBV21-1 and TRBJ1-2; whether TRBD1, the table's D call, matches the DNA was not checked. TRBV21-1 is described as a pseudogene. The CDR3 DNA sequence: TGTGCCAGCAGCGACCGGACGTCCCGTGGTTATGGCTACACCTTC. It is translated as CASSDRTSRGYGYTF.